One sample yielded the 17 T cell receptor beta chains listed below, sequenced in a study of T cell repertoires in cytomegalovirus infection. MiXCR was run by TCRdb on the reads, yielding one entry per CDR3 protein. The profile shows 250,000 to 300,000 distinct CDR3 sequences, 20% to 30% of them singletons. The sequenced material came from PBMCs. The receptors shown here come from a human donor in good health (CMV status not recorded). Some clones in this sample may be carry-over from other donors' samples.

This clonotype has only a few counts. The chain is built from TRBV18 and TRBJ2-7; D call uncertain. The CDR3 is 14 amino acids. CDR1 KGHSH and CDR2 LQKENI come from the germline V gene. V lost 3 bases to trimming and J lost 1 base, with 10 bases between them. The CDR3 reads CASSPVADSYEQYF. CDR3 nucleotide sequence: TGTGCCAGCTCACCGGTGGCGGATTCCTACGAGCAGTACTTC. Together with reference TRBV18 and TRBJ2-7, the CDR3 gives the full variable domain: NAGVMQNPRHLVRRRGQEARLRCSPMKGHSHVYWYRQLPEEGLKFMVYLQKENIIDESGMPKERFSAEFPKEGPSILRIQQVVRGDSAAYFCASSPVADSYEQYFGPGTRLTVT.

In DNA form, the CDR3 reads TGTGCCAGCACCGGGCGAGTCCAAGAGACCCAGTACTTC. Its protein product is CASTGRVQETQYF. The chain employs TRBV28 and TRBJ2-5; D gene unclear. V lost 7 bases to trimming and J lost 1 base, with 10 bases between them. This CDR3 contains 13 residues. Germline V CDR1 and CDR2: MDHEN, SYDVKM. Complete variable domain (other parts from reference TRBV28 and TRBJ2-5): DVKVTQSSRYLVKRTGEKVFLECVQDMDHENMFWYRQDPGLGLRLIYFSYDVKMKEKGDIPEGYSVSREKKERFSLILESASTNQTSMYLCASTGRVQETQYFGPGTRLLVL.

This clonotype appeared a few times. The chain links TRBV19 to TRBJ2-1; a weak D match, TRBD2 (5 bases). Between the trimmed V and J ends, which lost 5 bases and 9 bases, there was a span of 14 bases. The CDR3 is made up of 13 amino acids. CDR1 is LNHDA and CDR2 is SQIVND in the germline V gene (reference sequence). The chain's CDR3 is CASSPRGGVEQFF. Here the CDR3 DNA reads TGTGCCAGTAGTCCGAGAGGAGGAGTTGAGCAGTTCTTC.

The chain employs TRBV5-1 and TRBJ2-1; D is uncertain. Trimming took off 3 bases at V and 8 bases at J, with 9 bases between the two ends. Germline CDR1 SGHRS, CDR2 YFSETQ. This CDR3 spans 12 amino acids. CDR3 nucleotide sequence: TGCGCCAGCAGCTCCCGTTTCGATGAGCAGTTCTTC. It yields the protein CASSSRFDEQFF.

This clonotype showed up just a few times. V is TRBV30 and J is TRBJ1-1, with a possible D match to TRBD1 (5 bases). The CDR3 runs to 12 residues. Germline-derived CDR1 and CDR2 are GTSNPN and SVGIG (reference sequence). V was shortened by 3 bases and J by 4 bases, with 9 bases between the two germline ends. CDR3 sequence reads: CAWRPRVTEAFF. The CDR3 region has the DNA TGTGCCTGGAGGCCCAGGGTCACTGAAGCTTTCTTT.

The chain recombines TRBV20-1 with TRBJ1-1; D might be TRBD1 (5 bases). This CDR3 comprises 12 residues. The V end was cut by 5 bases, the J end by 2 bases, with 9 bases between. The germline CDR1 and CDR2 sequences are DFQATT and SNEGSKA (reference sequence). CDR3 sequence reads: CSARQPNTEAFF. The CDR3 nucleotides are TGCAGTGCTCGACAGCCCAACACTGAAGCTTTCTTT.

J is TRBJ1-5 and V is TRBV28; the match to TRBD1 covers 7 bases. Per the germline V gene, CDR1 is MDHEN and CDR2 is SYDVKM. V lost 7 bases, J lost 12 bases, and 18 bases stayed unmatched. This CDR3 is built from 15 residues. As DNA, the CDR3 is TGTGCCAGCACAAACGTGGACAAACGAACAGGGGACCAGCATTTT. This codes for CASTNVDKRTGDQHF.

The chain is built from TRBV19 and TRBJ2-5; no reliable D call. Germline lookup yields CDR1 LNHDA and CDR2 SQIVND (reference sequence). The length of the CDR3 is 14 residues. Trimming removed 3 bases from V and 2 bases from J, with 10 bases in between. The CDR3 sequence: CASSIDRLQETQYF. CDR3 bases: TGTGCCAGTAGTATCGACCGATTGCAAGAGACCCAGTACTTC.

Comment on this clonotype: This may stem from a read error, because a much larger clone lies one nucleotide away. The chain carries TRBV7-3 and TRBJ2-7, with unresolved D. With 6 bases removed from V and 8 bases from J, the gap between germline ends came to 14 bases. The CDR3 totals 12 residues. The germline V gene encodes CDR1 SGHTA and CDR2 FQGTGA. The CDR3 nucleotides read TGTGCCAGCAGACCGAACAGTGCCAAGCAGTACTTC. As protein: CASRPNSAKQYF.

This rearrangement joins TRBV20-1 to TRBJ2-5; weak D call: TRBD1 (5 bases). This CDR3 has 12 residues. Germline lookup yields CDR1 DFQATT and CDR2 SNEGSKA (reference sequence). Trimming removed 3 bases at V and 4 bases at J, with 9 bases between. The CDR3 region is CSASPRGETQYF. CDR3 bases: TGCAGTGCTAGTCCAAGGGGAGAGACCCAGTACTTC.

This clonotype was detected only a few times. The rearrangement uses TRBV7-2 and TRBJ2-7, with D maybe TRBD2 (6 bases). The V gene lost 5 bases and the J gene lost 1 base, with 18 bases spanning the gap. This CDR3 is built from 16 residues. CDR1 is SGHTA, CDR2 FQGNSA, per germline. The DNA for the CDR3 is TGTGCCAGCAGCAGTCATTCAGTGCTAGCGTCCTACGAGCAGTACTTC. Translated, it gives CASSSHSVLASYEQYF.

This clonotype was seen at least ten times. The chain has TRBV7-8 and TRBJ2-1; 13 nucleotides line up with TRBD2. V shed 5 bases and J 8 bases; nucleotides not matched to a gene: 9. Germline V gene lookup returns CDR1 SGHVS and CDR2 FQNEAQ. The CDR3 runs to 16 residues. In nucleotides, the CDR3 is TGTGCCAGCAGCCCCCGGACTAGCGGGAGTCGGGATGAGCAGTTCTTC. Amino acid sequence: CASSPRTSGSRDEQFF.

V and J are TRBV7-9 and TRBJ1-2; D perhaps matches TRBD1 (5 bases). V was shortened by 2 bases and J by 6 bases, with 13 bases between the two germline ends. The germline CDR1 and CDR2 sequences are SEHNR and FQNEAQ (reference sequence). This CDR3 region has 14 residues. The CDR3 region has the DNA TGTGCCAGCAGCTTACCAGGGAGAGACAATGGCTACACCTTC. This encodes CASSLPGRDNGYTF.

This clonotype showed up many times. This chain links TRBV12-3 or TRBV12-4 with TRBJ2-3; 11 nucleotides match TRBD2. V was clipped by 5 bases and J by 4 bases; unmatched bases: 14. The CDR3 loop spans 18 amino acids. The CDR3 sequence: CASSLLVAGGPLADTQYF. CDR3 bases: TGTGCCAGCAGTCTCCTGGTAGCGGGGGGGCCGTTAGCAGATACGCAGTATTTT.

At least ten counts were recorded for this clonotype. The rearrangement joins TRBV7-2 to TRBJ1-5, with 10 bases fitting TRBD1. The CDR3 covers 15 residues. Unmatched junction bases numbered 4, after V lost 5 bases and J lost 3 bases. Germline lookup yields CDR1 SGHTA and CDR2 FQGNSA. The chain's CDR3 is CASSRGQGNNQPQHF. CDR3 coding DNA: TGTGCCAGCAGCCGGGGACAGGGGAACAATCAGCCCCAGCATTTT.

This clonotype came up a few times. The rearrangement uses TRBV7-8 and TRBJ2-3; 12 positions agree with TRBD2. J was trimmed by 3 bases and V by 4 bases; bases with no gene match: 8. This CDR3 spans 17 amino acids. Germline V gene lookup returns CDR1 SGHVS and CDR2 FQNEAQ. The CDR3: CASSSLLAGGRTDTQYF. The CDR3 DNA sequence: TGTGCCAGCAGCTCCCTTCTAGCGGGAGGGCGAACAGATACGCAGTATTTT.

This clonotype showed up just a few times. J is TRBJ2-2 and V is TRBV6-8; no definite D call. Germline CDR1 and CDR2: MNHGY and SAAAGT. Trimming took 2 bases from V and 3 from J, leaving 7 bases between them. CDR3 length: 14 residues. CDR3 loop: CASSYETDTGELFF. In nucleotides, the CDR3 is TGTGCCAGCAGTTACGAGACGGACACCGGGGAGCTGTTTTTT.